This T cell receptor (beta chain) was observed in a study of human T cells and chemical hapten exposure. Findings and limits, study-wide: Versus controls, expanded TCRs had significantly more large CDR3 similarity clusters.

Authors' data handling: Across samples, TCR counts had a median of roughly 96,000 and ranged from 23,224 to 690,600. TCRdb re-called the RACE reads with MiXCR, one entry per CDR3 protein. What appears here as the V and J calls and clone size reflects TCRdb's work, not the paper's. The sample lists just under 60,000 distinct CDR3 sequences, around an eighth occurring once. Time point specified: patch test 3, about 24 weeks after DPC sensitization. This sample's treatment: therapeutic diphenylcyclopropenone sensitization with weekly scalp DPC. About this clonotype itself: Its antigen remains unidentified.

The specimen was whole blood, collected in connection with sensitization to the hapten diphenylcyclopropenone (DPC). This TCR came from a man between 25 and 39 years old with alopecia areata. Some clones in this sample may be carry-over from other donors' samples.

As DNA, the CDR3 is TGCGCCAGCGAGTCAGGGGCGGGCACAGATACGCAGTATTTT. Its protein is CASESGAGTDTQYF. V usage is TRBV5-1 and J usage is TRBJ2-3; a possible D gene is TRBD1 (6 bases). The CDR3 runs to 14 residues. V gave up 7 bases and J gave up 1 base, with 13 bases separating them. Looked up from germline, CDR1 is SGHRS and CDR2 is YFSETQ.